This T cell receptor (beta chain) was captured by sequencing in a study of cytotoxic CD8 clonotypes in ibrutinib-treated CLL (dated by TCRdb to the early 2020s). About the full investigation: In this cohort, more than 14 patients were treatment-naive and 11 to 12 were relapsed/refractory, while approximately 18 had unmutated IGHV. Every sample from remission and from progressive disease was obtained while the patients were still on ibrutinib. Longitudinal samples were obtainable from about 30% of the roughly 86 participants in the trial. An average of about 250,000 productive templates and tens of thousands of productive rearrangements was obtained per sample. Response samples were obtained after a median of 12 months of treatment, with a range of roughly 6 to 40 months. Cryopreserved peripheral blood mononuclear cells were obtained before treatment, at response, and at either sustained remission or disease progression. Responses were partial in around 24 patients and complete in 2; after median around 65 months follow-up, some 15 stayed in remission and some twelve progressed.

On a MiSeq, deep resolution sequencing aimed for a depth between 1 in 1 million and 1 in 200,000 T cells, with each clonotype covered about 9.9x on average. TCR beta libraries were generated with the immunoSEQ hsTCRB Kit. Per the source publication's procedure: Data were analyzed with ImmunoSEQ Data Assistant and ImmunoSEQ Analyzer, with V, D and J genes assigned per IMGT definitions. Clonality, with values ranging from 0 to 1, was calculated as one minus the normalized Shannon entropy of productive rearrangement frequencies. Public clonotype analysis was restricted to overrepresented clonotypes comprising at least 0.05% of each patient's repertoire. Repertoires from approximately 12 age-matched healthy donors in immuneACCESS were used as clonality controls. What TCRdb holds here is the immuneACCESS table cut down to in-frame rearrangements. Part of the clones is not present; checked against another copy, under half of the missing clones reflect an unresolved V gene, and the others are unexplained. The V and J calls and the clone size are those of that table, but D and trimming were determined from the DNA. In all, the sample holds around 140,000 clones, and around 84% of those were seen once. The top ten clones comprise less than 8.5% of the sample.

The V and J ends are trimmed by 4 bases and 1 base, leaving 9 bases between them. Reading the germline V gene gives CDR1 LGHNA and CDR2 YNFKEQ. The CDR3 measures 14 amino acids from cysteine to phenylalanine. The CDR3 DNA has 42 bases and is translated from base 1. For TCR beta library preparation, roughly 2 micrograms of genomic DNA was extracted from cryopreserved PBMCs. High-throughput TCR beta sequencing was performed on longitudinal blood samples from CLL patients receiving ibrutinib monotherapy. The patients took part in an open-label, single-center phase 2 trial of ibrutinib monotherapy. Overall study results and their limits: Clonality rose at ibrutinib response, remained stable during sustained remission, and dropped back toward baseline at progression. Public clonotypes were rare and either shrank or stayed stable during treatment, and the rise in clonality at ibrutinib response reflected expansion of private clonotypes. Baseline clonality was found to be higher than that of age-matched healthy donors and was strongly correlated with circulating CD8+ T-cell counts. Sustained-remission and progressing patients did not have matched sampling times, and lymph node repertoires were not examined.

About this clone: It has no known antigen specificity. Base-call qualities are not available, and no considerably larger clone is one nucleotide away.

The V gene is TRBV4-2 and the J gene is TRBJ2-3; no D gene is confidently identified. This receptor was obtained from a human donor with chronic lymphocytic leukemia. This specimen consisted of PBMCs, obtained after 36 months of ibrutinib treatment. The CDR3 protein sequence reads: CASSRARGTDTQYF. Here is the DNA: TGTGCCAGCAGCCGGGCCAGAGGCACAGATACGCAGTATTTT.